Presented here are 18 T cell receptor beta chains from one specimen sequenced in a study of cytotoxic CD8 clonotypes in ibrutinib-treated CLL. Only in-frame clones appear in the TCRdb table, and some are missing; sequencing was by immunoSEQ multiplex PCR. Of 55,000 to 60,000 clones listed, roughly 58% were seen once; the top ten hold 24%. The material sequenced was PBMCs, taken at disease progression, from a patient treated with ibrutinib. These receptor sequences come from a human donor with chronic lymphocytic leukemia.

This clone has at least ten counts. This chain joins TRBV7-2 and TRBJ2-7, with TRBD2 as a possible D gene (5 bases). Trimming pared 3 bases from V and 0 bases from J, leaving 12 bases between. Germline CDR1 SGHTA, CDR2 FQGNSA. The CDR3 is 15 amino acids. This chain's CDR3 is CASSFVGDGSYEQYF. The DNA of the CDR3 is TGTGCCAGCAGCTTCGTGGGAGACGGCTCCTACGAGCAGTACTTC.

V gene TRBV5-1 combines with J gene TRBJ2-2; TRBD1 is a possible D gene (5 bases). Trimming cost V 4 bases and J 4 bases, with 17 bases left between them. This CDR3 comprises 16 residues. The V gene's germline CDR1 is SGHRS and CDR2 YFSETQ. Here the CDR3 reads CASSLQVQGATGELFF. DNA for the CDR3: TGCGCCAGCAGCCTACAGGTTCAAGGAGCCACCGGGGAGCTGTTTTTT.

A few counts support this clone. This chain joins TRBV7-2 and TRBJ2-7; a weak D match, TRBD1 (6 bases). V lost 5 bases and J lost 4, with 9 bases in between. This CDR3 is built from 12 residues. The germline CDR1 and CDR2 sequences are SGHTA and FQGNSA. CDR3 in amino acids: CASSQQGYEQYF. CDR3 sequence (DNA): TGTGCCAGCAGCCAACAGGGTTACGAGCAGTACTTC.

The rearrangement links TRBV30 to TRBJ2-7; TRBD2 is a possible D gene (5 bases). V lost 2 bases to trimming and J lost 5 bases, with 7 bases between them. Germline V gene sequence: CDR1 GTSNPN, CDR2 SVGIG (reference sequence). The CDR3 runs to 11 residues. CDR3 region: CAWSRGNEQYF. DNA for the CDR3: TGTGCCTGGAGTCGGGGAAACGAGCAGTACTTC.

This chain uses TRBV5-1 with TRBJ2-3; TRBD2 aligns across 12 bases. The J segment lost 2 bases and the V segment lost 4 bases, leaving 11 bases of the junction unmatched. The CDR3 totals 18 residues. In germline, CDR1 is SGHRS, CDR2 YFSETQ. The DNA for the CDR3 is TGCGCCAGCAGCCTTACCCCGACTAGCGGGGGAAACACAGATACGCAGTATTTT. It is translated as CASSLTPTSGGNTDTQYF.

The V and J genes are TRBV7-2 and TRBJ2-5; D unclear. CDR1 is SGHTA and CDR2 is FQGNSA in the germline V gene. CDR3 length: 12 residues. V was cut by 4 bases and J by 0 bases, with 3 bases left in between. The CDR3 nucleotides read TGTGCCAGCAGCTCGAACCAAGAGACCCAGTACTTC. It encodes CASSSNQETQYF.

This clone showed up just a few times. This sequence joins TRBV7-6 and TRBJ2-5; D gene unclear. Looked up from germline, CDR1 is SGHVS and CDR2 is FNYEAQ. V lost 5 bases and J 5 bases, leaving 6 bases between the germline ends. The CDR3 loop spans 11 amino acids. CDR3 residues: CASSPGETQYF. The CDR3 DNA follows: TGTGCCAGCAGCCCTGGGGAGACCCAGTACTTC. Drawing the rest from reference TRBV7-6 and TRBJ2-5, the complete variable domain is GAGVSQSPRYKVTKRGQDVALRCDPISGHVSLYWYRQALGQGPEFLTYFNYEAQQDKSGLPNDRFSAERPEGSISTLTIQRTEQRDSAMYRCASSPGETQYFGPGTRLLVL.

This clone was counted only a few times. The CDR3 protein is CASSPRTGSGELFF. The CDR3 DNA sequence: TGTGCCAGCAGTCCACGGACAGGGTCCGGGGAGCTGTTTTTT. The chain is built from TRBV27 and TRBJ2-2, with 8 positions matching TRBD1. V was pared by 5 bases and J by 6 bases, with 5 bases of the junction left unmatched. CDR1 and CDR2 (germline): MNHEY, SMNVEV (reference sequence). The CDR3 is 14 residues long.

This clone was counted a few times. Here the CDR3 DNA reads TGCGCCAGCAGCCAAGATTTAGGCGGCGATCAGCCCCAGCATTTT. Its protein product is CASSQDLGGDQPQHF. The chain links TRBV4-3 to TRBJ1-5; no clear D. CDR1 and CDR2 from the germline V gene are LGHNA and YSLEER. The CDR3 length is 15 residues. V was trimmed by 0 bases and J by 5 bases, leaving 11 bases between them.

This chain links TRBV7-9 with TRBJ2-1; 9 nucleotides line up with TRBD2. Germline V lookup: CDR1 SEHNR, CDR2 FQNEAQ (reference sequence). V was pared by 5 bases and J by 9 bases, with 11 bases of the junction left unmatched. CDR3 length: 15 residues. Here the CDR3 reads CASSPQRGAPREQFF. In nucleotides, the CDR3 is TGTGCCAGCAGCCCGCAGCGGGGGGCCCCTCGTGAGCAGTTCTTC.

The V call is TRBV27, the J call TRBJ1-2; weak D call: TRBD1 (6 bases). V lost 4 bases and J 3 bases, leaving 15 bases between the germline ends. CDR1 is MNHEY, CDR2 SMNVEV, per germline (reference sequence). The length of the CDR3 is 15 residues. CDR3 protein: CASSSPGEGDYGYTF. The CDR3 DNA sequence: TGTGCCAGCAGTTCCCCCGGCGAGGGGGACTATGGCTACACCTTC.

The rearrangement joins TRBV15 to TRBJ2-5; D is perhaps TRBD1 or TRBD2 (7 bases each). Germline lookup yields CDR1 LNHNV and CDR2 YYDKDF (reference sequence). V lost 6 bases and J 2 bases, leaving 19 bases between the germline ends. This CDR3 is 16 amino acids long. This chain's CDR3 is CATSREDRYDQETQYF. For the CDR3, the DNA is TGTGCCACCAGTCGGGAGGACAGGTACGATCAAGAGACCCAGTACTTC.

The chain carries TRBV6-5 and TRBJ2-1; the match to TRBD2 covers 9 bases. The CDR3 is 14 amino acids. V trimming: 6 bases; J trimming: 4 bases; junction bases outside the gene matches: 4. The germline V gene encodes CDR1 MNHEY and CDR2 SVGAGI. CDR3: CASRLAGPYNEQFF. The CDR3 DNA reads TGTGCCAGCAGGCTAGCGGGGCCATACAATGAGCAGTTCTTC.

This clone has only a few counts. The chain links TRBV28 to TRBJ1-2; 10 positions match TRBD1. The germline V gene has CDR1 MDHEN and CDR2 SYDVKM. V dropped 3 bases and J dropped 8; count of bases not matched to a gene: 6. This CDR3 is built from 14 residues. The CDR3 region is CASSFGTGAWGYTF. The CDR3 bases are TGTGCCAGCAGTTTCGGGACAGGGGCTTGGGGCTACACCTTC.

The genes are TRBV9 and TRBJ2-2, with D perhaps TRBD1 (5 bases). The germline CDR1 and CDR2 sequences are SGDLS and YYNGEE. This CDR3 has 15 amino acids. Trimming shortened V by 4 bases and J by 5 bases, and 15 bases separated the two germline ends. CDR3 residues: CASSPRQPLTGELFF. CDR3 nucleotide sequence: TGTGCCAGCAGCCCGAGACAGCCTCTTACCGGGGAGCTGTTTTTT.

This clone was recorded a few times. The V gene is TRBV7-2, the J gene TRBJ2-7; maybe TRBD2 (6 bases). Trimming took 2 bases from V and 2 from J, leaving 10 bases between them. The germline gives CDR1 SGHTA, CDR2 FQGNSA. The CDR3 runs 14 residues. CDR3 in DNA: TGTGCCAGCAGCTTATGGGCGGGACCCTACGAGCAGTACTTC. The encoded protein is CASSLWAGPYEQYF.

This chain uses TRBV5-6 with TRBJ2-7; D is ambiguous. This CDR3 comprises 14 residues. The V and J ends lost 0 bases and 0 bases respectively, with 7 bases between them. Germline V gives CDR1 SGHDT, CDR2 YYEEEE. The CDR3 sequence is CASSLDWSSYEQYF. The DNA of the CDR3 is TGTGCCAGCAGCTTGGACTGGAGCTCCTACGAGCAGTACTTC.

The V call is TRBV30, the J call TRBJ1-1; possible D gene TRBD1, 5 bases. V gave up 1 base and J gave up 5 bases, with 8 bases separating them. The CDR3 consists of 12 residues. The V gene's germline CDR1 is GTSNPN and CDR2 SVGIG (reference sequence). CDR3 in amino acids: CAWSGGGTEAFF. The CDR3 DNA follows: TGTGCCTGGAGTGGCGGGGGAACTGAAGCTTTCTTT.